This TCR beta chain was identified during a study of T cell clonality in common variable immunodeficiency. Both groups were predominantly of Caucasian heritage. Here immunoSEQ multiplex PCR was the method, and the copy in TCRdb shows in-frame clones only, minus some. This record lists about 20,000 clones, none seen once only, and the top ten clones contain just over 2.5%. Germline trimming cut 9 bases from V and 0 bases from J; bases unmatched to any gene: 5. CDR3 size: 15 residues. Per germline, CDR1 LNHDA and CDR2 SQIVND (reference sequence). Study results and caveats: Compared with healthy controls, CVID subjects showed increased TCRbeta clonality, mostly in about a third. In common variable immunodeficiency, TCR beta chains reportedly carried fewer deletions and N-nucleotide insertions. T cell subpopulation sequencing would be needed to explain CVID clonality.

A word on this clone: Its cognate antigen is unknown. The CDR3 extends 3 residues past the end of the read, so its final part is completed from the germline J gene.

The receptor comes from a human donor with common variable immunodeficiency. The V gene is TRBV19, the J gene TRBJ2-7; 13 bases are shared with TRBD2. The sample consisted of peripheral blood mononuclear cells. Partial CDR3 DNA: TGTGCCAGCCGGACTAGCGGGGGACCCTCCTACGAG. This sequence encodes CASRTSGGPSYE. The whole CDR3 is CASRTSGGPSYEQYF.